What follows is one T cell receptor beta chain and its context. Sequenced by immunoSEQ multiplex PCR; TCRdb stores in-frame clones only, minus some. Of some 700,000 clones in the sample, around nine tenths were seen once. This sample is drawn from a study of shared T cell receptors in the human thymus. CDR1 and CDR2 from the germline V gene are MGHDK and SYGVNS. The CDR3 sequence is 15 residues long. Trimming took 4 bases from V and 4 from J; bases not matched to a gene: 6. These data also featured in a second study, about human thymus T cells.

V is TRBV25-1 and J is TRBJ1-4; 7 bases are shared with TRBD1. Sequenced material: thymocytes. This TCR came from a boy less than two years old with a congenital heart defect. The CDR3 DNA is TGTGCCAGCAGTGGTCCGGGACAGCTTAATGAAAAACTGTTTTTT. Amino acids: CASSGPGQLNEKLFF.